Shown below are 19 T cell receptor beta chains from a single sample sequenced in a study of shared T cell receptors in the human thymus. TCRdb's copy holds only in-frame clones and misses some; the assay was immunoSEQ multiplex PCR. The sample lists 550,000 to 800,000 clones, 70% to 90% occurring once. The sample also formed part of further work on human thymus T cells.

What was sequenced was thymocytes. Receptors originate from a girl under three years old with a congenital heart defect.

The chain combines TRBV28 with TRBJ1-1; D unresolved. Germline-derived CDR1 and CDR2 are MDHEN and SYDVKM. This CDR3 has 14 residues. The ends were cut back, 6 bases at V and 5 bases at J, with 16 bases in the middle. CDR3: CASSHILGDTEAFF. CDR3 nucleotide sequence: TGTGCCAGCAGCCACATTTTGGGCGATACTGAAGCTTTCTTT.

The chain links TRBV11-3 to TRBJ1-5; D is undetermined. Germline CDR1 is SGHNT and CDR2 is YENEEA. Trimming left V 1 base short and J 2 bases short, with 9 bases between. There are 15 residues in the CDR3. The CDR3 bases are TGTGCCAGCAGCTTAGGGGAGGCGGGCAATCAGCCCCAGCATTTT. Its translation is CASSLGEAGNQPQHF.

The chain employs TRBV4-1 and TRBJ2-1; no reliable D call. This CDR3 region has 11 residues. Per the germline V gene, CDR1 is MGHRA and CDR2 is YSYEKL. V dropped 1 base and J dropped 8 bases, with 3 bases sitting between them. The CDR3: CASSQGDEQFF. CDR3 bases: TGCGCCAGCAGCCAAGGCGATGAGCAGTTCTTC.

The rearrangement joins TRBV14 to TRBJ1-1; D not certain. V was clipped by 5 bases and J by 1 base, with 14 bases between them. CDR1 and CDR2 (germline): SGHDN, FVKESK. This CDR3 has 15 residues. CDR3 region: CASSYHGEANTEAFF. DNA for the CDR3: TGTGCCAGCAGCTACCACGGGGAGGCGAACACTGAAGCTTTCTTT. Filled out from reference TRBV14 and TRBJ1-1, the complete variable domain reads EAGVTQFPSHSVIEKGQTVTLRCDPISGHDNLYWYRRVMGKEIKFLLHFVKESKQDESGMPNNRFLAERTGGTYSTLKVQPAELEDSGVYFCASSYHGEANTEAFFGQGTRLTVV.

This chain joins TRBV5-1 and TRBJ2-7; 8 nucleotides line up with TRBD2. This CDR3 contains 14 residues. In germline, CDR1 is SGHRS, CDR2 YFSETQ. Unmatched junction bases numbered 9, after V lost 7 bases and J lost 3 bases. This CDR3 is CASQNGGGFYEQYF. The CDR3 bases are TGCGCCAGCCAGAACGGGGGGGGTTTCTACGAGCAGTACTTC.

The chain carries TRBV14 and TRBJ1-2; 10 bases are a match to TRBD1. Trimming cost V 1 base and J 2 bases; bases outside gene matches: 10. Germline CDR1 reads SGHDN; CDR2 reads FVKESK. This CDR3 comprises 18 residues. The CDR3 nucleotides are TGTGCCAGCAGCCAAGCCTATGGGACAGGGGTTAACAACTATGGCTACACCTTC. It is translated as CASSQAYGTGVNNYGYTF.

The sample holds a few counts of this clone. As DNA, the CDR3 is TGTGCCAGCAGCTTGATGAATGGGGACAGGGGGCAGGACGAGCAGTACTTC. It specifies CASSLMNGDRGQDEQYF. The chain links TRBV5-6 to TRBJ2-7; 12 nucleotides align to TRBD1. The CDR3 loop spans 17 amino acids. Germline CDR1 is SGHDT and CDR2 is YYEEEE. J gave up 5 bases and V 1 base, and 10 bases lay outside the gene matches. Drawing the rest from reference TRBV5-6 and TRBJ2-7, the complete variable domain is DAGVTQSPTHLIKTRGQQVTLRCSPKSGHDTVSWYQQALGQGPQFIFQYYEEEERQRGNFPDRFSGHQFPNYSSELNVNALLLGDSALYLCASSLMNGDRGQDEQYFGPGTRLTVT.

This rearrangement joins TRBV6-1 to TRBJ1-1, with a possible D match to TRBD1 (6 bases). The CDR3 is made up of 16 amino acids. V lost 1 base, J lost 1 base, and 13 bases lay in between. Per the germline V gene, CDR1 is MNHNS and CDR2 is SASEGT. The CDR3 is CASSEGGGGWNTEAFF. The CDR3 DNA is TGTGCCAGCAGTGAAGGGGGGGGCGGGTGGAACACTGAAGCTTTCTTT.

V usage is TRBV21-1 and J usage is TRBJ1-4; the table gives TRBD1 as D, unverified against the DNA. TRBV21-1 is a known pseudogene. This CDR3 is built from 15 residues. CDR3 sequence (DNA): TGTGCCACCGACATCAATGTGGCAACTAATGAAAAACTGTTTTTT. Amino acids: CATDINVATNEKLFF.

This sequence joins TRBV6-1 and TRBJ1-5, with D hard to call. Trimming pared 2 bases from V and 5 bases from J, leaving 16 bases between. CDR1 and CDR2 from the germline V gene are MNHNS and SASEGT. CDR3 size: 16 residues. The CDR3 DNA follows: TGTGCCAGCAGTGAATCTGGGAGGACGGTCCATCAGCCCCAGCATTTT. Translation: CASSESGRTVHQPQHF.

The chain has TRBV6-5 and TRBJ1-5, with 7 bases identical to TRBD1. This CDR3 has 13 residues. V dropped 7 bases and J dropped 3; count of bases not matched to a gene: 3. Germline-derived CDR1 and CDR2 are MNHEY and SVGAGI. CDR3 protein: CASKGAVNQPQHF. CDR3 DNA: TGTGCCAGCAAGGGGGCGGTCAATCAGCCCCAGCATTTT.

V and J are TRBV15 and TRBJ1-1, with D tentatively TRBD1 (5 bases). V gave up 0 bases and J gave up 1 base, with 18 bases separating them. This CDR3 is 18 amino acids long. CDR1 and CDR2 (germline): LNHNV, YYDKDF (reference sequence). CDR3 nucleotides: TGTGCCACCAGCAGAGAACTAGATGTACAGGAGGGGAACACTGAAGCTTTCTTT. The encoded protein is CATSRELDVQEGNTEAFF.

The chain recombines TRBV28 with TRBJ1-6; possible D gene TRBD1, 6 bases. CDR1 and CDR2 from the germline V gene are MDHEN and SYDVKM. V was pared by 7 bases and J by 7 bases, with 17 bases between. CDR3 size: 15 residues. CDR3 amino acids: CASTHPGGQNSPLHF. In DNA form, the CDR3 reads TGTGCCAGCACCCACCCGGGGGGCCAAAATTCACCCCTCCACTTT. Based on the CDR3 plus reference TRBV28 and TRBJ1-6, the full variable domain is DVKVTQSSRYLVKRTGEKVFLECVQDMDHENMFWYRQDPGLGLRLIYFSYDVKMKEKGDIPEGYSVSREKKERFSLILESASTNQTSMYLCASTHPGGQNSPLHFGNGTRLTVT.

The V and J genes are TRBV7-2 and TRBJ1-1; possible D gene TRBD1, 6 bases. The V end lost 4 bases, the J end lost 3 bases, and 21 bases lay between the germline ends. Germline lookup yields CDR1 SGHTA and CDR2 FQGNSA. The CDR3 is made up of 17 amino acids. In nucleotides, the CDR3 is TGTGCCAGCAGCTCTCCCTCCTTGGGGGCGGAACACACTGAAGCTTTCTTT. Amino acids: CASSSPSLGAEHTEAFF.

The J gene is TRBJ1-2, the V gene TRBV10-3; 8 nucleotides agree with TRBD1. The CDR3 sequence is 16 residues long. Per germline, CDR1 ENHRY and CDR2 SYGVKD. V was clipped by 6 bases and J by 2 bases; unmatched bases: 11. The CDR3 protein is CAISGAPGGANYGYTF. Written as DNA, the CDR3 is TGTGCCATCAGCGGCGCCCCAGGGGGCGCCAACTATGGCTACACCTTC.

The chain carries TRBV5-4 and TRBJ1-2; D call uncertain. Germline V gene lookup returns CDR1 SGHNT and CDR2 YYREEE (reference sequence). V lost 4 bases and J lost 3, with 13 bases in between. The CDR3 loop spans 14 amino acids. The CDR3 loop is CASSKIREDYGYTF. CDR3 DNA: TGTGCCAGCAGCAAAATTAGGGAGGACTATGGCTACACCTTC.

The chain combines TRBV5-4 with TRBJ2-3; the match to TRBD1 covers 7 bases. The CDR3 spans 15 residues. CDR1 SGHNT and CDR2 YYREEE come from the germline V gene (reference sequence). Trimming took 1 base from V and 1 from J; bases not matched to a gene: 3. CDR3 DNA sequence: TGTGCCAGCAGCTTGAGGGGGCGTGGCACAGATACGCAGTATTTT. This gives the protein CASSLRGRGTDTQYF. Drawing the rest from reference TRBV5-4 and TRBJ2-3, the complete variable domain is ETGVTQSPTHLIKTRGQQVTLRCSSQSGHNTVSWYQQALGQGPQFIFQYYREEENGRGNFPPRFSGLQFPNYSSELNVNALELDDSALYLCASSLRGRGTDTQYFGPGTRLTVL.

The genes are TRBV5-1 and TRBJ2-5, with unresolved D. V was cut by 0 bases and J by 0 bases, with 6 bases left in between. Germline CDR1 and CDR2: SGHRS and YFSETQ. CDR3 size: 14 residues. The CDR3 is CASSLALDQETQYF. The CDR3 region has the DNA TGCGCCAGCAGCTTGGCGCTAGACCAAGAGACCCAGTACTTC.

The CDR3 DNA reads TGCAGCGTTGGTAGGGTGGGGGCTGGCTACACCTTC. This codes for CSVGRVGAGYTF. The chain recombines TRBV29-1 with TRBJ1-2; D perhaps matches TRBD1 (6 bases). Deletions cut 4 bases from V and 7 bases from J, with 13 bases between. The germline gives CDR1 SQVTM, CDR2 ANQGSEA. This CDR3 spans 12 amino acids. The whole variable domain, filled in from reference TRBV29-1 and TRBJ1-2, reads SAVISQKPSRDICQRGTSLTIQCQVDSQVTMMFWYRQQPGQSLTLIATANQGSEATYESGFVIDKFPISRPNLTFSTLTVSNMSPEDSSIYLCSVGRVGAGYTFGSGTRLTVV.